The 5 T cell receptor beta chains in this list originate from one sample, sequenced in a study of tumor-infiltrating lymphocytes in primary liver carcinoma. Each 20-30 mg portion of unsorted bulk tissue served as the source for co-extraction of RNA and DNA. Constant-region priming of about 0.5 ug total RNA yielded TCR beta cDNA. Investigators got TCR beta libraries out of three nested multiplex PCR rounds, done with slightly modified ARM-PCR. Investigators reported that the first two PCR rounds, at approximately 11 cycles each, used TRBV1-TRBV30 forward primers with a C-beta reverse primer. Each CDR3 protein is one row after TCRdb ran MiXCR on the multiplex PCR reads. This sample has around 70,000 distinct CDR3 sequences, with over 60% found just once. The sequenced sample consisted of liver tumor tissue from sampling region 4. Subset noted: tumor region T4, right-lateral pole. These receptors came from a man aged 40-55 years with primary liver carcinoma and hepatitis B virus infection.

Of note for this clonotype: No conserved phenylalanine or tryptophan ends this CDR3, so it is likely a read error. The limits of the CDR3 on the DNA are not certain, so only TCRdb's listed CDR3 is given. CDR3 sequence reads: CSVEGTVGNGQFS. The chain combines TRBV29-1 with TRBJ2-1. CDR1 and CDR2 from the germline V gene are SQVTM and ANQGSEA. With termini counted, the CDR3 has 13 amino acids.

About this clonotype: The CDR3 does not close with the conserved phenylalanine or tryptophan, likely indicating a read error. The J gene is TRBJ2-5, the V gene TRBV11-2; no clear D. The CDR3 is 14 amino acids. Germline V lookup: CDR1 SGHAT, CDR2 FQNNGV. The CDR3, as DNA: TGCGCCAGCAGCTTAGAGATGGGCGCAGAGACCCAGTACCTC. This translates into CASSLEMGAETQYL.

A remark on this clonotype: One junction end does not reproduce the germline sequence, and a read error may be involved. The rearrangement joins TRBV12-3 or TRBV12-4 to TRBJ2-3, with 11 bases identical to TRBD2. The CDR3 spans 18 residues. The CDR3 DNA reads TGTGCCGGCAGTGACGGGGGGACTAGCGGACAAATCACAGATACGCAGTATTTT. Encoded protein: CAGSDGGTSGQITDTQYF.

This clonotype was seen just once. The CDR3 spells CSARDLARAETQYF. Here the CDR3 DNA reads TGCAGCGCTCGTGATCTTGCGAGGGCAGAGACCCAGTACTTC. This rearrangement joins TRBV29-1 to TRBJ2-5; perhaps TRBD2 as D (5 bases). Between the trimmed V and J ends, which lost 7 bases and 4 bases, there was a span of 19 bases. CDR1 is SQVTM, CDR2 ANQGSEA, per germline. The CDR3 contains 14 residues.

Remarks on this clonotype: It may be a read error: a sequence one base away is much more abundant. The rearrangement uses TRBV10-2 and TRBJ1-1; D unclear. Germline values: CDR1 WSHSY, CDR2 SAAADI. V lost 3 bases to trimming and J lost 3 bases, with 11 bases between them. CDR3 length: 14 residues. The CDR3 DNA reads as TGCGCCAGCAGTGAATGGTCTGGGGACACTGAAGCTTTCTTT. Residues: CASSEWSGDTEAFF.